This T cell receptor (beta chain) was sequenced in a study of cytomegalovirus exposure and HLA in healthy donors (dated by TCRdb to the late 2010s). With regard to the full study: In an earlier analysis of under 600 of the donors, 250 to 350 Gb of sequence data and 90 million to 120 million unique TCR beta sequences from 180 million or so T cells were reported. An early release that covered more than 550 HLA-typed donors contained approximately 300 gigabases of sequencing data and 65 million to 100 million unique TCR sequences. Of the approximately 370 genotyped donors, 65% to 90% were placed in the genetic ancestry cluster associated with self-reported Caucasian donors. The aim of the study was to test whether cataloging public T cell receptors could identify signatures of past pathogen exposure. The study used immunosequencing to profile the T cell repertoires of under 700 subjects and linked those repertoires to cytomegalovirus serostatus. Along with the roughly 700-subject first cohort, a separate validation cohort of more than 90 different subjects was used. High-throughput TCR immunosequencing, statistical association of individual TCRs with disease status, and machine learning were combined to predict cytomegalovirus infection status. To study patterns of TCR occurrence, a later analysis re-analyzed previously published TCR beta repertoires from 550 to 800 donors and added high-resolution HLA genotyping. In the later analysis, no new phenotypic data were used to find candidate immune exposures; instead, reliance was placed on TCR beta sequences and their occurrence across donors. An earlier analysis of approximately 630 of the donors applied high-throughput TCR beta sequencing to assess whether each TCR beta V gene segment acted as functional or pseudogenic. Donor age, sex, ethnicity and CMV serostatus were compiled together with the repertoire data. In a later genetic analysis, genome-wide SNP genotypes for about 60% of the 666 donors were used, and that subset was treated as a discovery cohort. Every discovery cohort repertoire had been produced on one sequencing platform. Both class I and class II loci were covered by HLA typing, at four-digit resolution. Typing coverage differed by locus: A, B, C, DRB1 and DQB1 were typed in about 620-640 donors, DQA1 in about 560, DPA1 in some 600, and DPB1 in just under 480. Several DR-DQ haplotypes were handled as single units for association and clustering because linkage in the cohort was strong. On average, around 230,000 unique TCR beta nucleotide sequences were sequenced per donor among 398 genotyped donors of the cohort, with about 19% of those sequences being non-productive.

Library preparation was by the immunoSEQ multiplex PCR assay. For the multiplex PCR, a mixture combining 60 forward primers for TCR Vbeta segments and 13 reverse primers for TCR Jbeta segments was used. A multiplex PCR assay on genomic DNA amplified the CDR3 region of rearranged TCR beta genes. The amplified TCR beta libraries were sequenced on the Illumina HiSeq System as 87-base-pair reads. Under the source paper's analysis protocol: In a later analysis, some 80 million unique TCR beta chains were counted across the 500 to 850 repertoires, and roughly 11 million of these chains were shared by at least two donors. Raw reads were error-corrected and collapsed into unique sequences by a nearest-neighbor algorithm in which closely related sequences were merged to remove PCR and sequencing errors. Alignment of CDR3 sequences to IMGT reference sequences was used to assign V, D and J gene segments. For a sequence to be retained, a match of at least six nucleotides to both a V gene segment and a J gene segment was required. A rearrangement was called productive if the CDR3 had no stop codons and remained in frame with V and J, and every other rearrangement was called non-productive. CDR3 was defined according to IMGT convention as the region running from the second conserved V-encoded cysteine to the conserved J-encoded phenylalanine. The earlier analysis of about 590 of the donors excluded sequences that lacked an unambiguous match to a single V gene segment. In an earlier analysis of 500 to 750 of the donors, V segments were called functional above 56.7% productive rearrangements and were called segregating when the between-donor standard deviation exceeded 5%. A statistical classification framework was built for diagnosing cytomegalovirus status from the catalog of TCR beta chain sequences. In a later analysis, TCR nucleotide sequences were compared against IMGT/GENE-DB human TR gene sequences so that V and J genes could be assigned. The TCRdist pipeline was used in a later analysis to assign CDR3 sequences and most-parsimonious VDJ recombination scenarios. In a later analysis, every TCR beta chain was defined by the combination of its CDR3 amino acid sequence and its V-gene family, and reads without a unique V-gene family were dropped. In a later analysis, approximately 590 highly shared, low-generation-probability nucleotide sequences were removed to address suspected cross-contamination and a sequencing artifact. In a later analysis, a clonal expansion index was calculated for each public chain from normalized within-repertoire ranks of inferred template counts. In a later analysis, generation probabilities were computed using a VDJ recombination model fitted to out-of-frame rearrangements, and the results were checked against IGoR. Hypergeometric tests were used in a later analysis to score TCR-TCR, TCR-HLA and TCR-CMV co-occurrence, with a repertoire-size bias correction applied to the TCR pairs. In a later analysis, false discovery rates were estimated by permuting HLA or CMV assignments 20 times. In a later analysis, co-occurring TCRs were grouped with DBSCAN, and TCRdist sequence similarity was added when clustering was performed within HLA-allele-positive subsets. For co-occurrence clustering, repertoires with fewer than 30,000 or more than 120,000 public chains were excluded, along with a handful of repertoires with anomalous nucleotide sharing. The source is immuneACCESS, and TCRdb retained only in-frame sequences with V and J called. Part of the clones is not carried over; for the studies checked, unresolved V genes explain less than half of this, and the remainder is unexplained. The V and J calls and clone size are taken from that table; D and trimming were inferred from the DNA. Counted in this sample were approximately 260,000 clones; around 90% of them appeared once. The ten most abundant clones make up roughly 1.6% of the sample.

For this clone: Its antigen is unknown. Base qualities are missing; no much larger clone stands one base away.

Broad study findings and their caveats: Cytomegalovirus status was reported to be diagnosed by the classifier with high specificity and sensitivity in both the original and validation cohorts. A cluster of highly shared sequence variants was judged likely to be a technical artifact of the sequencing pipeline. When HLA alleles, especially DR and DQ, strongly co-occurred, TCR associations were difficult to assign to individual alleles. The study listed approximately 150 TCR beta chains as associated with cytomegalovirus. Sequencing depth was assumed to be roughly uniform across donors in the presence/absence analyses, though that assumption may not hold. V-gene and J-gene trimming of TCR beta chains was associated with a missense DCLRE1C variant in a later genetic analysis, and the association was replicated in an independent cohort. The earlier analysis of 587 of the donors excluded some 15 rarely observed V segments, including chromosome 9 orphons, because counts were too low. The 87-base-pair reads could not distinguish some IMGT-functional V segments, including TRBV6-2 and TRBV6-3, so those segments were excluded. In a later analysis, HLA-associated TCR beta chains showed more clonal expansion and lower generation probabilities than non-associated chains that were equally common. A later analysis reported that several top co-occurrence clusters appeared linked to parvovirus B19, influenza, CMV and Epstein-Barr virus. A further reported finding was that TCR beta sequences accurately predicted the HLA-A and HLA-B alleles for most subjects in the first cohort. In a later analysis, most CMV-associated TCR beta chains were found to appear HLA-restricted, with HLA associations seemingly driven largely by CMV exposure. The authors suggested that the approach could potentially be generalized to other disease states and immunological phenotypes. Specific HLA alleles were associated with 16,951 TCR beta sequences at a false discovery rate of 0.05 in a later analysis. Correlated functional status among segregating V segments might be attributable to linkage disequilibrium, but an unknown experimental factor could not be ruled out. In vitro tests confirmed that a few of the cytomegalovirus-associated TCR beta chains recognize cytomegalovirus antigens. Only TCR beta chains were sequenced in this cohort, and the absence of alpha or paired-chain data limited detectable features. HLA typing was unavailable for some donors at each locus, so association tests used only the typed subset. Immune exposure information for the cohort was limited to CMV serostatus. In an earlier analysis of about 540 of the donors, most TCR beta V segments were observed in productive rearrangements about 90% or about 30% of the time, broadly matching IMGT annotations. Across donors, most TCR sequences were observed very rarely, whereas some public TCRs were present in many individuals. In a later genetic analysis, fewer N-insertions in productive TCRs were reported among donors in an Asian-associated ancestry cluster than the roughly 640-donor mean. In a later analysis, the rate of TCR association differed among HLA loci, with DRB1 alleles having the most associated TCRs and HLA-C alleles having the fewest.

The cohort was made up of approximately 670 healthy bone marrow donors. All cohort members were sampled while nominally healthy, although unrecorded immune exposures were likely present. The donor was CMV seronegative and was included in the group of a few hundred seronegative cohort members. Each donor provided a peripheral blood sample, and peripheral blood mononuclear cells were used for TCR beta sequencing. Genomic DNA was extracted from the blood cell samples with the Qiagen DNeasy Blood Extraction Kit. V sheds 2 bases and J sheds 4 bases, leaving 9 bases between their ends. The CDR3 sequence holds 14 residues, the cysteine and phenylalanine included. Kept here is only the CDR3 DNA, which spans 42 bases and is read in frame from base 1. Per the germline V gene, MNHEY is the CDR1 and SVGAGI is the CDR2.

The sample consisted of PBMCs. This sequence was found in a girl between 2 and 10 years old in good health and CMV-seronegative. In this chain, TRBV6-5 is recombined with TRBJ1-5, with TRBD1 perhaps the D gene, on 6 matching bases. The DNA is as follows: TGTGCCAGCAGTTACGGACAGAGTAATCAGCCCCAGCATTTT. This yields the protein CASSYGQSNQPQHF.